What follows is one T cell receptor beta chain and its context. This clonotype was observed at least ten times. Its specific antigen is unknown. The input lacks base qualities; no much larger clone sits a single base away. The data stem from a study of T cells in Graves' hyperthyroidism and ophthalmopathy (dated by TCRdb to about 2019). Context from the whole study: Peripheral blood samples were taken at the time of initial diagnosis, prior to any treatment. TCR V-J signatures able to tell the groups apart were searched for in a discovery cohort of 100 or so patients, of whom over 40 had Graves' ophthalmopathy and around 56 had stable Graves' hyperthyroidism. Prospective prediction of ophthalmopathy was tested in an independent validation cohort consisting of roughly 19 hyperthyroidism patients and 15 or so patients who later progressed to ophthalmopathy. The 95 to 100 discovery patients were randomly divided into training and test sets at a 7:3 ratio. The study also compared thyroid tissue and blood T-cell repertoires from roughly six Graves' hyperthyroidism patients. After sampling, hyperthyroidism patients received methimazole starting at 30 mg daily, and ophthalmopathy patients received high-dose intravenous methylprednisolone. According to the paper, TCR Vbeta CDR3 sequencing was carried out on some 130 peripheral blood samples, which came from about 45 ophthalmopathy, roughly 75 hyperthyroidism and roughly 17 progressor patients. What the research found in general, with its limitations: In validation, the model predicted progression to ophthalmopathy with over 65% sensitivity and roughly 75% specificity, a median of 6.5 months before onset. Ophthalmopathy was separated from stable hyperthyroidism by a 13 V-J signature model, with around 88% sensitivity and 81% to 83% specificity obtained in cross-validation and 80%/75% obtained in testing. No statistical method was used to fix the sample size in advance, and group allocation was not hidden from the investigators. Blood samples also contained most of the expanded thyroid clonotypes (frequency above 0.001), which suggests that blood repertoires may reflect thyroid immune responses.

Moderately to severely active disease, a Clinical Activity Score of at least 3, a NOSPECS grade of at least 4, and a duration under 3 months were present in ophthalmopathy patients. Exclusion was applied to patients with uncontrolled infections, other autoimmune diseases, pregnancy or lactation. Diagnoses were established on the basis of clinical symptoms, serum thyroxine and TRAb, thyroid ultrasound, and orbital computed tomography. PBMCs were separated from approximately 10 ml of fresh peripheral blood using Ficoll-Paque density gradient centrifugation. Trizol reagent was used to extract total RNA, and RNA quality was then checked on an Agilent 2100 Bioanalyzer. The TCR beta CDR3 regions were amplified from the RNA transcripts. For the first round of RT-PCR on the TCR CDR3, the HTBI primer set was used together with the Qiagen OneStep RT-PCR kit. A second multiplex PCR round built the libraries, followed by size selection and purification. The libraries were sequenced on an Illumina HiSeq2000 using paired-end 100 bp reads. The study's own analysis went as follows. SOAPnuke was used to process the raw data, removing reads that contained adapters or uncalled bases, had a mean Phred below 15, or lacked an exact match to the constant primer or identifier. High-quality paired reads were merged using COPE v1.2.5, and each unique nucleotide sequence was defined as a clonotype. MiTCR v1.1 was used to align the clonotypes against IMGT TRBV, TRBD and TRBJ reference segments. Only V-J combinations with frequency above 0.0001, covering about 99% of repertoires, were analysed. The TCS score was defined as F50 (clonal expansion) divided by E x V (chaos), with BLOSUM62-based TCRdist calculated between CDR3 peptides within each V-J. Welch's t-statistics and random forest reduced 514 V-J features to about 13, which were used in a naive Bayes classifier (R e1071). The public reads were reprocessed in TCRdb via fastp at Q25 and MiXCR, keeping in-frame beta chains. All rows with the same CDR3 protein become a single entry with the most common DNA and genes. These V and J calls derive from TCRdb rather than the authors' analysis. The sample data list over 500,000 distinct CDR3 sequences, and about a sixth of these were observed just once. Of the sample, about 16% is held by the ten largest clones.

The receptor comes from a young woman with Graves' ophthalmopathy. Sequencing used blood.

In nucleotides, the sequence is TGTGCCAGCACCGGGGCAACGGCTAGCGGGACTGACGAGCAGTACTTC. This codes for CASTGATASGTDEQYF. The chain is encoded by TRBV12-3 or TRBV12-4 joined to TRBJ2-7, with 9 central nucleotides matching TRBD2. From V the trimming removes 7 bases and from J it removes 5 bases, while the gene matches leave 15 bases of the junction unaccounted for. From cysteine to phenylalanine, the CDR3 is 16 amino acids long. The entry retains the CDR3 DNA only, 48 bases that are in frame from base 1.